This T cell receptor (beta chain) is from a study of shared clonotypes between healthy human individuals. The data were produced by immunoSEQ multiplex PCR, yet TCRdb's version contains in-frame clones alone and is incomplete. The sample has millions of clones, more than 90% seen once; the top ten hold around 0.14%. Between the trimmed V and J ends, which lost 0 bases and 6 bases, there was a span of 15 bases. Germline CDR1 SGDLS, CDR2 YYNGEE. This CDR3 has 16 amino acids. The chain employs TRBV9 and TRBJ2-2; TRBD2 might be the D (6 bases). The specimen sequenced was naive CD4+ T cells sorted from blood. Subset given: CD45RA+ positively selected. The origin of this receptor is a man between 18 and 35 years old in good health. The CDR3 loop is CASSVGSGVRSGELFF. The CDR3 coding sequence is TGTGCCAGCAGCGTAGGCTCGGGAGTACGTTCCGGGGAGCTGTTTTTT.